Following are 8 T cell receptor beta chains from one sample sequenced in a study of blood T cell repertoires in COVID-19. Produced via immunoSEQ multiplex PCR; TCRdb's table is partial and in-frame only. The top ten clones hold around 10% of a sample with tens of thousands of clones, over 80% of them seen once. The sequencing input was peripheral blood. The receptors here all came from a man older than 75 with acute or convalescent COVID-19.

The rearrangement links TRBV10-3 to TRBJ2-2; 13 bases are a match to TRBD2. Germline V CDR1 and CDR2: ENHRY, SYGVKD. CDR3 length: 14 amino acids. V dropped 10 bases and J dropped 6; count of bases not matched to a gene: 5. DNA of the CDR3: TGTGCCACCAGACTAGCGGGGGGCCCCGGGGAGCTGTTTTTT. It is translated as CATRLAGGPGELFF.

The genes are TRBV18 and TRBJ2-5; possibly TRBD2 for D (6 bases). This CDR3 is 14 amino acids long. Trimming removed 3 bases from V and 0 bases from J, with 8 bases in between. The germline gives CDR1 KGHSH, CDR2 LQKENI. CDR3 DNA sequence: TGTGCCAGCTCACCGGGGGGTTACCAAGAGACCCAGTACTTC. Amino acid sequence: CASSPGGYQETQYF. Drawing the rest from reference TRBV18 and TRBJ2-5, the complete variable domain is NAGVMQNPRHLVRRRGQEARLRCSPMKGHSHVYWYRQLPEEGLKFMVYLQKENIIDESGMPKERFSAEFPKEGPSILRIQQVVRGDSAAYFCASSPGGYQETQYFGPGTRLLVL.

This chain uses TRBV28 with TRBJ1-5, with a possible D match to TRBD1 (6 bases). The germline V gene has CDR1 MDHEN and CDR2 SYDVKM. This CDR3 contains 15 residues. With 5 bases removed from V and 4 bases from J, the gap between germline ends came to 15 bases. The CDR3 DNA reads as TGTGCCAGCAGTCTCCCCGACAGGTCTAATCAGCCCCAGCATTTT. Residues: CASSLPDRSNQPQHF.

This clone is a singleton in its sample. The CDR3 spells CSVERDRVDGYTF. DNA for the CDR3: TGCAGCGTTGAACGGGACAGGGTGGACGGCTACACCTTC. This sequence joins TRBV29-1 and TRBJ1-2, with 9 nucleotides matching TRBD1. Germline CDR1 and CDR2: SQVTM and ANQGSEA. The CDR3 is 13 amino acids. With 2 bases clipped from V and 8 bases from J, the junction kept 6 bases outside the gene matches.

This chain joins TRBV20-1 and TRBJ1-4; 7 bases map to TRBD1. The CDR3 is made up of 16 amino acids. V gave up 3 bases and J gave up 1 base; unmatched junction bases: 8. The germline gives CDR1 DFQATT, CDR2 SNEGSKA (reference sequence). The DNA of the CDR3 is TGCAGTGCTAGTGTGCCAGGGGGTGAAACTAATGAAAAACTGTTTTTT. It is translated as CSASVPGGETNEKLFF.

V and J are TRBV27 and TRBJ2-7, with D possibly TRBD1 on 7 matching bases. The germline V gene has CDR1 MNHEY and CDR2 SMNVEV (reference sequence). The germline V and J ends were trimmed by 3 bases and 0 bases, with 18 bases remaining between them. This CDR3 region has 17 residues. The CDR3 sequence is CASSFGPAGGISYEQYF. The CDR3 region has the DNA TGTGCCAGCAGTTTCGGTCCGGCAGGGGGGATCTCCTACGAGCAGTACTTC.

This chain uses TRBV7-3 with TRBJ2-3, with 7 bases matching TRBD2. Trimming took 4 bases from V and 3 from J; bases not matched to a gene: 7. Germline-derived CDR1 and CDR2 are SGHTA and FQGTGA. The CDR3 length is 15 residues. CDR3 nucleotides: TGTGCCAGCAGCTCACGGGGGGACCCGACAGATACGCAGTATTTT. Its protein is CASSSRGDPTDTQYF.

The gene calls are TRBV9 and TRBJ2-7, with TRBD1 matching over 9 bases. Germline V CDR1 and CDR2: SGDLS, YYNGEE. V lost 0 bases, J lost 6 bases, and 7 bases stayed unmatched. The CDR3 length is 15 residues. The CDR3 spells CASSVGGTGNFEQYF. DNA for the CDR3: TGTGCCAGCAGCGTAGGCGGGACAGGGAACTTCGAGCAGTACTTC. Together with reference TRBV9 and TRBJ2-7, the CDR3 gives the full variable domain: DSGVTQTPKHLITATGQRVTLRCSPRSGDLSVYWYQQSLDQGLQFLIQYYNGEERAKGNILERFSAQQFPDLHSELNLSSLELGDSALYFCASSVGGTGNFEQYFGPGTRLTVT.